This TCR beta chain is from a study of T-cell reconstitution after alpha-beta-depleted transplantation in children. Germline V lookup: CDR1 MGHRA, CDR2 YSYEKL. The CDR3 covers 19 residues. V shed 0 bases and J 2 bases; nucleotides not matched to a gene: 12. Molecular barcoding with unique molecular identifiers was used for the TCRbeta library. A single record per CDR3 protein comes from TCRdb applying MiXCR to the PCR reads. In the table there are some 340,000 distinct CDR3 sequences, approximately 10% of which are singletons. The sample here was PBMCs from the stem cell graft donor, taken from the stem cell graft. This TCR was sampled from a human donor who donated a stem cell graft to a child with acute lymphoblastic leukemia. The gene calls are TRBV4-1 and TRBJ2-3; 9 nucleotides match TRBD1. The CDR3 protein is CASSQDTGGPVTFTDTQYF. Written as DNA, the CDR3 is TGCGCCAGCAGCCAAGATACAGGGGGCCCTGTTACCTTCACAGATACGCAGTATTTT.